This section outlines one TCR beta chain sequence together with its context. Its antigen specificity is not known. Base qualities are not at hand, and no much larger clone is one base apart. The data were taken from a study of T cell responses to AZD1222 COVID-19 vaccine (dated by TCRdb to 2020 to 2022). At the level of the whole study: AZD1222 recipients given second doses at about 4 weeks or at about 12 weeks were pooled, since spike-specific TCR depth and breadth were not found to differ between the two schedules. A total of 230 to 250 trial participants underwent TCR sequencing, of whom 207 had received two doses of AZD1222 and 26 had received two doses of the MenACWY control vaccine. Trial participants were enrolled by age into 18-55, 56-69 and 70-plus year subgroups, with about 150, 28 and 57 TCR-sequenced participants respectively.

The time point tag for this specimen amounts to: baseline before first vaccination. Vaccinee samples came from UK trials COV001 and COV002, including a single-blind randomized controlled phase 2/3 trial of AZD1222 (ChAdOx1 nCoV-19) in healthy adults. Trial participant PBMC samples were collected at day 0 and day 28 after the second dose for TCRbeta chain sequencing. General conclusions and limits of the study: In the small 56-69-year group, the increase in depth fell short of significance, most likely because of low power. The vaccine-associated CD4 TCRs covered the entire spike protein, and the dominant responses fell in regions 160-218 and 743-854. Reportedly, close to half of the unique spike-specific TCRs recognized epitopes lying outside the regions that are mutated in the B.1.351 and B.1.1.7 variants. Spike-specific TCR breadth and depth rose significantly after two AZD1222 doses compared with day 0 and with MenACWY recipients. Conclusions about previously exposed vaccinees are limited, since just six or seven AZD1222 recipients were seropositive for SARS-CoV-2 at baseline. Participants were mostly white British, with more females than males. The authors suggested clonal diversity may have been underestimated. No day 14 peak-response samples were available, so repertoires were characterized only after the peak T cell response.

The CDR3 regions of human TCRbeta chains were analyzed by immunosequencing. In the paper's pipeline: Repertoire TCRs were checked for matches against a reference library of SARS-CoV-2-specific TCRs that had been generated using the MIRA antigen-specificity platform. Breadth was defined as the fraction of unique TCRs that were SARS-CoV-2-associated. Depth was defined as the fraction of total T cells that were SARS-CoV-2-associated. Using the MIRA data, each spike-specific TCR was mapped to the spike region that the TCR reacts to and placed in a CD4 or CD8 class. Log10-transformed breadth and depth values were compared by one-way ANOVA with Sidak's multiple comparisons tests. TCRdb stores this immuneACCESS table with in-frame sequences only. Part of the clones is absent; in the studies checked, under half of the shortfall reflects unresolved V genes, and no reason is known for the rest. The V and J calls and clone size were taken over from that table, and D and trimming were inferred from the DNA. In all, the sample holds some 150,000 clones, and about 92% of those were seen once. The top ten constitute roughly 9.1% of the sample.

The TCR sequence derives from an adult in good health. Specimen: peripheral blood, collected on day 0 of AZD1222 vaccination.

The CDR3 region reads CASSAQQGYEQYF. Here is the DNA: TGTGCCAGCAGCGCCCAACAGGGGTACGAGCAGTACTTC. The chain uses TRBV2 and TRBJ2-7; 7 central bases correspond to TRBD1. The CDR3 runs 13 amino acids, cysteine and phenylalanine included. Solely the CDR3 DNA is kept, with 39 bases framed from the first base. From V the trimming removes 6 bases and from J it removes 4 bases, while the gene matches leave 6 bases of the junction unaccounted for. The germline V gene yields SNHLY for CDR1 and FYNNEI for CDR2.